These T cell receptor beta chains were read from a single sample in a study of PD-1 blockade in classical Hodgkin lymphoma. Profiled with immunoSEQ multiplex PCR; TCRdb holds only in-frame clones, not every one. The table records 75,000 to 100,000 clones, roughly 79% of them present only once. The specimen comprised peripheral blood mononuclear cells (PBMCs), sampled before the second cycle of nivolumab. The source of these receptors is a human donor with classical Hodgkin lymphoma. Both conserved end residues are part of each CDR3. D genes are given only for firm matches. A row's size may be missing; if present it is once, few, many or a size class.

CDR3 protein,CDR3 DNA,D gene,clone size,V gene,J gene
CSVVEGAVQETQYF,TGCAGCGTTGTAGAGGGAGCAGTACAAGAGACCCAGTACTTC,NA,NA,TRBV29-1,TRBJ2-5
CASSLESATNEKLFF,TGTGCCAGCAGCTTGGAGTCAGCAACTAATGAAAAACTGTTTTTT,NA,NA,TRBV5-8,TRBJ1-4
CASSIHRDTGGETQYF,TGTGCCAGTAGTATTCACCGGGACACCGGGGGAGAGACCCAGTACTTC,NA,NA,TRBV19,TRBJ2-5
CAISFRPGELFF,TGTGCCATCAGTTTTAGGCCCGGGGAGCTGTTTTTT,NA,NA,TRBV10-3,TRBJ2-2
CASSGGSGTHTYEQYF,TGTGCCAGCAGCGGCGGATCCGGGACGCACACCTACGAGCAGTACTTC,NA,NA,TRBV9,TRBJ2-7
CASSPRGISTDTQYF,TGTGCCAGCAGTCCCCGGGGGATTTCAACAGATACGCAGTATTTT,NA,NA,TRBV27,TRBJ2-3
CASSLGQGGETQYF,TGCGCCAGCAGCTTGGGCCAGGGAGGGGAGACCCAGTACTTC,TRBD2,NA,TRBV5-1,TRBJ2-5
CASSLGGSSYNEQFF,TGCGCCAGCAGCTTGGGGGGTAGCTCCTACAATGAGCAGTTCTTC,NA,once,TRBV5-1,TRBJ2-1
CASSQSRQRESGELFF,TGCGCCAGCAGTCAATCCCGGCAGCGGGAGTCCGGGGAGCTGTTTTTT,TRBD2,NA,TRBV23-1,TRBJ2-2
CSVFSGQTTDTQYF,TGCAGCGTTTTCTCGGGACAGACAACAGATACGCAGTATTTT,TRBD1,NA,TRBV29-1,TRBJ2-3
CASSESTAAVETQYF,TGCGCCAGCAGTGAGTCGACGGCGGCCGTTGAGACCCAGTACTTC,NA,NA,TRBV10-1,TRBJ2-5
CASSPDSLSYEQYF,TGTGCCAGCAGCCCGGACAGCCTATCCTACGAGCAGTACTTC,NA,NA,TRBV5-5,TRBJ2-7
CASSGLRRQGTGELFF,TGTGCCAGTAGTGGCCTCCGGCGACAGGGGACCGGGGAGCTGTTTTTT,TRBD1,NA,TRBV19,TRBJ2-2
CASSSGQGARYGYTF,TGTGCCAGCAGCTCAGGACAGGGGGCGCGGTATGGCTACACCTTC,TRBD1,once,TRBV7-2,TRBJ1-2
CASSAETPNTGELFF,TGTGCCAGCAGTGCGGAAACCCCGAACACCGGGGAGCTGTTTTTT,NA,NA,TRBV2,TRBJ2-2
CASSWRTGGFTGELFF,TGCGCCAGCAGTTGGAGGACAGGGGGCTTCACCGGGGAGCTGTTTTTT,TRBD1,NA,TRBV5-1,TRBJ2-2
CASSLLAGTDPTEQYF,TGTGCCAGCAGCTTGCTTGCCGGGACAGATCCTACCGAGCAGTACTTC,TRBD1,NA,TRBV11-2,TRBJ2-7